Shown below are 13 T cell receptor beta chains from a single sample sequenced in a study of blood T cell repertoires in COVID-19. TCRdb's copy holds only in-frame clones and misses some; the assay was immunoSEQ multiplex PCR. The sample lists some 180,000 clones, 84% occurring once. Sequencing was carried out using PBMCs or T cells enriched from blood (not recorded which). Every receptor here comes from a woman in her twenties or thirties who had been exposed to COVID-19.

This chain's CDR3 is CASSLVVWRKLFF. In DNA form, the CDR3 reads TGTGCCAGCAGTTTAGTGGTATGGAGAAAACTGTTTTTT. The genes are TRBV28 and TRBJ1-4, with D unresolved. The CDR3 extends over 13 amino acids. V lost 2 bases, J lost 10 bases, and 11 bases lay in between. Germline V gene data show CDR1 as MDHEN and CDR2 as SYDVKM.

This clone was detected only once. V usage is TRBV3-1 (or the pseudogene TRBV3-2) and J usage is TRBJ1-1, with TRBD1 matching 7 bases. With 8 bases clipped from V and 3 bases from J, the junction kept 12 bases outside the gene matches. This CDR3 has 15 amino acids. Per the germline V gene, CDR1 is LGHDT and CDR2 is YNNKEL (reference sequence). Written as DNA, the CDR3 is TGTGCCAGCCGAGGGGGCTGGGGGCTTTACACTGAAGCTTTCTTT. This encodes CASRGGWGLYTEAFF.

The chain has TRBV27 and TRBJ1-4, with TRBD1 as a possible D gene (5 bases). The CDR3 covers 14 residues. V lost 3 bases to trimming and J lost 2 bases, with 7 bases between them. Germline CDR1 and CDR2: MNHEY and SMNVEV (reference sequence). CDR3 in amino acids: CASSFGGTNEKLFF. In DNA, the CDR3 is TGTGCCAGCAGTTTTGGGGGGACTAATGAAAAACTGTTTTTT.

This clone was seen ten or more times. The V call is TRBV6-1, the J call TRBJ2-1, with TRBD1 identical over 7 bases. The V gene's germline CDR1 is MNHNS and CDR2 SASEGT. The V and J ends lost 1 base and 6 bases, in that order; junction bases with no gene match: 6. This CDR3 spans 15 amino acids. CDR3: CASSEGGGSFNEQFF. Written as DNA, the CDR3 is TGTGCCAGCAGTGAAGGAGGGGGCAGTTTCAATGAGCAGTTCTTC.

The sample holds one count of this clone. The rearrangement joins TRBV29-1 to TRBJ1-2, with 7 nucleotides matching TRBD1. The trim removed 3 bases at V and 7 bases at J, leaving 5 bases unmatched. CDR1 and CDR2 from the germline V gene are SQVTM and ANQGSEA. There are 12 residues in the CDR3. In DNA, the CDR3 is TGCAGCGTTGAGGGTAGGGGGCTTGGCTACACCTTC. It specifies CSVEGRGLGYTF.

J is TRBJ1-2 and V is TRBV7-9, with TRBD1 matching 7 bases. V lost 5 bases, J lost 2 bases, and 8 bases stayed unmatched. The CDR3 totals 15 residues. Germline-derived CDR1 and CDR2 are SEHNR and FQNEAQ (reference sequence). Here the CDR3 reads CASSANRGLNYGYTF. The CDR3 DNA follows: TGTGCCAGCAGCGCGAACAGGGGCCTGAACTATGGCTACACCTTC.

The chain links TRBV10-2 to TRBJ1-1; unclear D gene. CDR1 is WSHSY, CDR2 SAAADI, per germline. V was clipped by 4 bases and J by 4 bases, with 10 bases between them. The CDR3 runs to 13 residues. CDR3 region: CASSVREGTEAFF. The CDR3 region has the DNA TGCGCCAGCAGTGTTCGGGAGGGCACTGAAGCTTTCTTT.

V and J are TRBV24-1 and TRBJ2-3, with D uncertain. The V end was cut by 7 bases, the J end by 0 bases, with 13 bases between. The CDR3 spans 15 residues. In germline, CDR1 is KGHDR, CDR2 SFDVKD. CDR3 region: CATSPSRSSTDTQYF. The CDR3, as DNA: TGTGCCACCAGCCCTTCCAGGTCTAGCACAGATACGCAGTATTTT.

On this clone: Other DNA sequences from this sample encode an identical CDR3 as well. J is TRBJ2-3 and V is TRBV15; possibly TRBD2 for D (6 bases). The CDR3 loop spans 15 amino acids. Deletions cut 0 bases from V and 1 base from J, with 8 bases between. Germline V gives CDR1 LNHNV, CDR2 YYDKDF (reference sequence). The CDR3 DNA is TGTGCCACCAGCAGAGACCGCGGGGGCACAGATACGCAGTATTTT. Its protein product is CATSRDRGGTDTQYF.

The CDR3 DNA follows: TGTGCCAGCTCACCTGCGGACAGCCCAACTAATGAAAAACTGTTTTTT. Residues: CASSPADSPTNEKLFF. V gene TRBV18 combines with J gene TRBJ1-4; a possible D gene is TRBD1 (6 bases). V lost 3 bases and J 0 bases, leaving 11 bases between the germline ends. The germline V gene encodes CDR1 KGHSH and CDR2 LQKENI. The CDR3 consists of 16 residues.

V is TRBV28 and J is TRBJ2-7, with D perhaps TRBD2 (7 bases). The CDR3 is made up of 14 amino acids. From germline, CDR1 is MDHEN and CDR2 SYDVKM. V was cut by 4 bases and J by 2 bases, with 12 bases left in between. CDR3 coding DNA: TGTGCCAGCAGTTGGGGGGGGCGAACCTACGAGCAGTACTTC. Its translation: CASSWGGRTYEQYF.

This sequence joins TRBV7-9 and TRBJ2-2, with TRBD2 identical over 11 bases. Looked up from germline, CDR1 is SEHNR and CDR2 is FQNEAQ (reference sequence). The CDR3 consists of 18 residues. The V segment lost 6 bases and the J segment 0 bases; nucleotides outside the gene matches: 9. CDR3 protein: CASSILAGAWANTGELFF. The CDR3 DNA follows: TGTGCCAGCAGTATACTAGCGGGGGCCTGGGCGAACACCGGGGAGCTGTTTTTT. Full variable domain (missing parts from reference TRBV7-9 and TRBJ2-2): DTGVSQNPRHKITKRGQNVTFRCDPISEHNRLYWYRQTLGQGPEFLTYFQNEAQLEKSRLLSDRFSAERPKGSFSTLEIQRTEQGDSAMYLCASSILAGAWANTGELFFGEGSRLTVL.

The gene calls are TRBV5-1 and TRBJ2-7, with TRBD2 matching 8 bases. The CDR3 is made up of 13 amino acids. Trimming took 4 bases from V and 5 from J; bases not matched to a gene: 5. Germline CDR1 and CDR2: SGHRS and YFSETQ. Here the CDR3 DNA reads TGCGCCAGCAGCCCCGCGGGGGGTAACGAGCAGTACTTC. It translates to CASSPAGGNEQYF.